A selection of T cell receptor beta chains follows, all from one sample in a study of lymphopenia after photon versus proton radiotherapy. The repertoire was sequenced with immunoSEQ multiplex PCR; TCRdb's copy has only in-frame clones and lacks some. The sample yields 25,000 to 35,000 clones, nearly 95% seen once. The specimen was peripheral blood, collected from a patient treated with photon-based radiotherapy. The receptors come from a woman aged 50 to 65 with cholangiocarcinoma. The CDR3 runs from the conserved cysteine through the conserved F or W. The order of the fields is D gene, J gene, V gene, clone size, CDR3 DNA, CDR3 protein. The D gene is left open where the match is weak. Rows give clone size only sometimes, using once, few, many, or a class for an expanded clone.

- TRBJ1-1 TRBV18 once TGTGCCAGCTCACCTCTCTGGGGGGCCCGAGGCGCTGAAGCTTTCTTT CASSPLWGARGAEAFF
- TRBJ1-5 TRBV27 - TGTGCCAGCGGTGAAGGAGGGGCCTTGTCGGGGCCCCAGCATTTT CASGEGGALSGPQHF
- TRBJ1-2 TRBV7-2 - TGTGCCAGCTCTATTAGGGGGGTAAACGGCTACACCTTC CASSIRGVNGYTF
TRBD2 TRBJ2-7 TRBV28 once TGTGCCAGCATGGGAGGGGCCGAGCAGTACTTC CASMGGAEQYF
- TRBJ1-2 TRBV30 - TGTGCCTGGGGTAGGAGTATGCAGGGCTACTATGGCTACACCTTC CAWGRSMQGYYGYTF
- TRBJ1-2 TRBV6-1 - TGTGCCAGCAGTGAGGGGGCAGGCCCCCATGCCTTTTATGGCTACACCTTC CASSEGAGPHAFYGYTF
- TRBJ1-1 TRBV5-1 - TGCGCCAGCAGGGCTTTATTTAAGACAGCCCCGCCGAACACTGAAGCTTTCTTT CASRALFKTAPPNTEAFF
- TRBJ1-1 TRBV6-6 - TGTGCCAGCAGGACAGGGAACACTGAAGCTTTCTTT CASRTGNTEAFF
TRBD1 TRBJ1-2 TRBV7-6 - TGTGCCGTGGGGACAGGGTTTGGCTACACCTTC CAVGTGFGYTF
- TRBJ1-5 TRBV30 - TGTGCCTGGAGCGGGGGAGGGACCCGCAATCAGCCCCAGCATTTT CAWSGGGTRNQPQHF
- TRBJ1-2 TRBV4-3 - TGCGCCAGCAGCCAAGACGTCGCCCGAAAACCCTATGGCTACACCTTC CASSQDVARKPYGYTF
- TRBJ1-5 TRBV19 - TGTGCCAGTAGTAGGACGGTGCATAGCAATCAGCCCCAGCATTTT CASSRTVHSNQPQHF
- TRBJ2-2 TRBV19 - TGTGCCAGTGGCAACACCGGGGAGCTGTTTTTT CASGNTGELFF
TRBD1 TRBJ1-2 TRBV6-6 - TGTGCCAGCAGTCGGACAGGGAGCAATGGCTACACCTTC CASSRTGSNGYTF
- TRBJ1-1 TRBV27 - TGTGCCAGCAGAGTTGGCCTCATGAACACTGAAGCTTTCTTT CASRVGLMNTEAFF
- TRBJ2-1 TRBV7-6 - TGTGCCAGCAGCTTAAACCACAATGAGCAGTTCTTC CASSLNHNEQFF
TRBD1 TRBJ2-7 TRBV5-1 - TGCGCCAGCAGCTTGTCGGGGGACAGGGGATACGAGCAGTACTTC CASSLSGDRGYEQYF
- TRBJ1-6 TRBV5-4 - TGTGCCAGCAGCTTGGCCGGCTCACTCTCACCCCTCCACTTT CASSLAGSLSPLHF
- TRBJ2-3 TRBV9 once TGTGCCAGCAGCGTAGCACCGGGACGGGCGGGGGCCCGGGGAGATACGCAGTATTTT CASSVAPGRAGARGDTQYF
- TRBJ1-5 TRBV9 - TGTGCCAGCAGCGTAGGGGAGGGGATCAATCAGCCCCAGCATTTT CASSVGEGINQPQHF
- TRBJ1-1 TRBV6-6 - TGTGCCAGCAGTTACGGCATAGGATCGAACACTGAAGCTTTCTTT CASSYGIGSNTEAFF
- TRBJ1-1 TRBV19 - TGTGCCAGTAGTATAAGCTACAAGAGAATGAACACTGAAGCTTTCTTT CASSISYKRMNTEAFF
TRBD2 TRBJ2-1 TRBV14 - TGTGCCAGCAGCTATAGCGGGGGAACCTACAATGAGCAGTTCTTC CASSYSGGTYNEQFF
- TRBJ1-1 TRBV6-5 - TGTGCCAGCAGCGCGGGGAATCGCGCTGAAGCTTTCTTT CASSAGNRAEAFF
- TRBJ2-1 TRBV9 - TGTGCCAGCAGCCCCAGCGGCCCCGAGCAGTTCTTC CASSPSGPEQFF
- TRBJ1-1 TRBV5-1 - TGCGCCAGCAGCTTATCTACGGACGAGGAAGCTTTCTTT CASSLSTDEEAFF
- TRBJ1-2 TRBV7-9 - TGTGCCAGCAGCTTAGGTGGTTATGGCTACACCTTC CASSLGGYGYTF
TRBD2 TRBJ2-7 TRBV27 - TGTGCCAGCAGTTTCGCAGCGGGGGGAACTCACGAGCAGTACTTC CASSFAAGGTHEQYF
- TRBJ1-1 TRBV14 - TGTGCCAGCAGCCAAGGGACGGCCAACACTGAAGCTTTCTTT CASSQGTANTEAFF
- TRBJ2-7 TRBV18 - TGTGCCAGCTCACCCCGATCCGAGGTCTACGAGCAGTACTTC CASSPRSEVYEQYF
- TRBJ2-6 TRBV4-3 - TGCGCCAGCAGCCGGGGCGACTCTGGGGCCAACGTCCTGACTTTC CASSRGDSGANVLTF
TRBD1 TRBJ2-1 TRBV10-3 - TGTGCCATCAGAGGACAGGGGCTCACTGAGCAGTTCTTC CAIRGQGLTEQFF
- TRBJ2-7 TRBV5-1 - TGCGCCAGCAGCTTGGCCAGGGCTGGTGGCGAGCAGTACTTC CASSLARAGGEQYF
- TRBJ1-2 TRBV18 once TGTGCCAGCTCACCTACCCGAGGACGGGAGGGCTACACCTTC CASSPTRGREGYTF
TRBD1 TRBJ1-1 TRBV7-9 - TGTGCCAGCTCGGGGGACAGGGTGAACACTGAAGCTTTCTTT CASSGDRVNTEAFF
- TRBJ2-7 TRBV5-4 few TGTGCCAGCAGCTTGAATTTCGGCAGCACCTACGAGCAGTACTTC CASSLNFGSTYEQYF
- TRBJ1-5 TRBV2 - TGTGCCAGCAAGGAACAGCTTAGCAATCAGCCCCAGCATTTT CASKEQLSNQPQHF
- TRBJ1-4 TRBV19 - TGTGCCAGTAGTACAGGGACGTCAACTAATGAAAAACTGTTTTTT CASSTGTSTNEKLFF
- TRBJ2-6 TRBV7-2 - TGTGCCAGCAGCTTAGCGGAAGGAACCTACTCTGGGGCCAACGTCCTGACTTTC CASSLAEGTYSGANVLTF
- TRBJ2-3 TRBV7-9 - TGTGCCAGCAGCTTAGTAGAGACCACAGATACGCAGTATTTT CASSLVETTDTQYF
- TRBJ1-1 TRBV28 - TGTGCCAGCAGTTTATCCGGGACGGGGAACACTGAAGCTTTCTTT CASSLSGTGNTEAFF
- TRBJ1-3 TRBV30 - TGTGCCTGGAGTGTTTTGTGGAACACCATATATTTT CAWSVLWNTIYF
TRBD1 TRBJ1-6 TRBV25-1 once TGTGCCAGCGAGACCCCGGGACAGGGAAATTCACCCCTCCACTTT CASETPGQGNSPLHF
- TRBJ1-2 TRBV7-2 - TGTGCCAGCAGCTCAACCGGGACGGGACTCTATGGCTACACCTTC CASSSTGTGLYGYTF
TRBD1 TRBJ1-1 TRBV5-5 once TGTGCCAGCAGCCCAAACGACAGGGGCACTGAAGCTTTCTTT CASSPNDRGTEAFF
- TRBJ2-7 TRBV27 few TGTGCCAGCAGTTTATCCTACACGCACGAGCAGTACTTC CASSLSYTHEQYF